Given below is one T cell receptor beta chain in context. The assay was immunoSEQ multiplex PCR, and TCRdb's table has in-frame clones only and misses some. This table has around 5,000 clones, 75% to 90% appearing once. This specimen comes from a study of hypomethylating agent response in myelodysplastic syndrome. Study as a whole: Responders were about 6 patients with complete response or hematologic improvement; roughly 5 were non-responders.

The V and J ends lost 1 base and 2 bases, in that order; junction bases with no gene match: 5. The CDR3 consists of 16 residues. Germline values: CDR1 SGHRS, CDR2 YFSETQ. This TCR was sampled from a human donor with myelodysplastic syndrome. The specimen comprised bone marrow, sampled before or after starting hypomethylating agent treatment for myelodysplastic syndrome (not recorded which). This chain uses TRBV5-1 with TRBJ1-3; 8 bases agree with TRBD1. The CDR3, as DNA: TGCGCCAGCAGCTTGTTGACAGGGGAAACTGGAAACACCATATATTTT. Translation: CASSLLTGETGNTIYF.